This TCR beta chain was observed in a study of shared T cell receptors in the human thymus. TCRdb's table, derived via immunoSEQ multiplex PCR, lists solely in-frame clones and lacks some. Of hundreds of thousands of clones in the sample, over 75% were seen once. A single count supports this clone. This CDR3 region has 14 residues. The germline V and J ends were trimmed by 3 bases and 3 bases, with 11 bases remaining between them. Germline loops: CDR1 MDHEN, CDR2 SYDVKM. The same data also went into a second study, on human thymus T cells.

Sequences were obtained from thymocytes. V and J are TRBV28 and TRBJ2-5; D call uncertain. The TCR comes from a boy less than two years old with a congenital heart defect. As DNA, the CDR3 is TGTGCCAGCAGTTTCATCGGGTGGAAAGAGACCCAGTACTTC. This sequence encodes CASSFIGWKETQYF.